This T cell receptor (beta chain) was found in a study of T-cell reconstitution after alpha-beta-depleted transplantation in children. This clonotype was detected ten times or more. This CDR3 spans 16 amino acids. The germline V and J ends were trimmed by 0 bases and 5 bases, with 15 bases remaining between them. Germline V CDR1 and CDR2: LGHNA, YNFKEQ. This sample's TCRbeta library carried unique molecular identifier barcodes. TCRdb reanalysed the PCR reads using MiXCR and keeps one entry per CDR3 protein. The sample holds over 200,000 distinct CDR3 sequences, under 9.5% seen once. The sample here was PBMCs from the stem cell graft donor, taken from the stem cell graft. The rearrangement uses TRBV4-2 and TRBJ2-3; TRBD2 is a possible D gene (5 bases). The receptor was derived from a human donor who donated a stem cell graft to a child with acute lymphoblastic leukemia. The CDR3 DNA follows: TGTGCCAGCAGCCAAGATTCAAGGCGGGCCGGAGATACGCAGTATTTT. It translates to CASSQDSRRAGDTQYF.